The 28 T cell receptor beta chains reported below all come from one sample, sequenced in a study of identical twins. TCRdb reprocessed the 5' RACE reads with MiXCR, giving one entry per CDR3 protein. The sample lists 300,000 or so distinct CDR3 sequences, roughly 10% occurring once. This sample also belongs to another study, concerning yellow fever vaccine responses in identical twins.

The sequencing sample was made of CD8+ T cells sorted from blood. The receptors were sampled from a woman between 18 and 30 years old in good health.

This clonotype was seen a few times. The chain has TRBV7-9 and TRBJ2-3; 8 bases are a match to TRBD2. Germline V gene sequence: CDR1 SEHNR, CDR2 FQNEAQ (reference sequence). V lost 5 bases and J lost 0; bases outside the gene matches: 4. The CDR3 covers 15 residues. CDR3 region: CASSVGLGSTDTQYF. In DNA form, the CDR3 reads TGTGCCAGCAGCGTGGGACTAGGTAGCACAGATACGCAGTATTTT.

This clonotype was counted between two and nine times. The J gene is TRBJ2-7, the V gene TRBV7-2, with TRBD2 identical over 9 bases. The CDR3 totals 13 residues. Germline V gene sequence: CDR1 SGHTA, CDR2 FQGNSA. After removal of 5 bases from V and 6 bases from J, the junction contained 5 bases not matched to a gene. CDR3 in amino acids: CASSRGLAGEQYF. The CDR3 coding sequence is TGTGCCAGCAGCCGGGGACTAGCCGGCGAGCAGTACTTC.

This clonotype has more than one count but fewer than ten. The chain recombines TRBV4-1 with TRBJ2-2, with D unresolved. The CDR3 totals 13 residues. CDR1 and CDR2 from the germline V gene are MGHRA and YSYEKL. V lost 6 bases and J lost 6, with 11 bases in between. The CDR3 protein is CASRAPLPGELFF. CDR3 nucleotides: TGCGCCAGCAGGGCCCCCCTTCCCGGGGAGCTGTTTTTT.

This clonotype came up a few times. V gene TRBV3-1 combines with J gene TRBJ2-2, with TRBD2 identical over 13 bases. The germline V gene has CDR1 LGHDT and CDR2 YNNKEL (reference sequence). Losses at the gene ends were 3 bases for V and 4 bases for J; bases not matched to a gene: 11. The CDR3 is made up of 19 amino acids. CDR3 DNA sequence: TGTGCCAGCAGCCACTCACTGCCGGGACTAGCGGGGACCACCGGGGAGCTGTTTTTT. Translated: CASSHSLPGLAGTTGELFF.

This clonotype was seen repeatedly, ten times or more. The chain joins TRBV5-1 to TRBJ1-4, with D unclear. CDR1 and CDR2 from the germline V gene are SGHRS and YFSETQ. The CDR3 length is 15 residues. V lost 3 bases and J 0 bases, leaving 9 bases between the germline ends. In DNA, the CDR3 is TGCGCCAGCAGCTCCTCGGGTGCAACTAATGAAAAACTGTTTTTT. Translation gives CASSSSGATNEKLFF.

The chain combines TRBV28 with TRBJ2-3; D is undetermined. Germline V CDR1 and CDR2: MDHEN, SYDVKM. This CDR3 contains 13 residues. V lost 9 bases and J lost 8, with 18 bases in between. For the CDR3, the DNA is TGTGCCAGAATACACCCCGATACCCCTACGCAGTATTTT. This translates into CARIHPDTPTQYF.

This clonotype was seen repeatedly, ten times or more. The V gene is TRBV6-1, the J gene TRBJ2-1, with a tentative D call TRBD2 (5 bases). CDR3 size: 16 residues. V dropped 3 bases and J dropped 5 bases, with 17 bases sitting between them. Germline V gene data show CDR1 as MNHNS and CDR2 as SASEGT. The CDR3, as DNA: TGTGCCAGCAGTGACCTGAGGGCGCGAGATGACAATGAGCAGTTCTTC. As protein: CASSDLRARDDNEQFF.

This clonotype has a count of ten or more. The chain has TRBV4-3 and TRBJ2-7, with 9 bases aligning to TRBD2. The ends lost 0 bases at V and 2 bases at J; junction bases unmatched: 11. Germline lookup yields CDR1 LGHNA and CDR2 YSLEER. The CDR3 runs to 18 residues. In nucleotides, the CDR3 is TGCGCCAGCAGCCAAGATCTTGTTAGCGGGAGTCCCACCTACGAGCAGTACTTC. Translated, it gives CASSQDLVSGSPTYEQYF.

This clonotype showed up just a few times. This rearrangement joins TRBV3-1 to TRBJ1-1; TRBD1 is a possible D gene (6 bases). V shed 0 bases and J shed 3 bases, with 11 bases lying between them. Germline loops: CDR1 LGHDT, CDR2 YNNKEL (reference sequence). The length of the CDR3 is 15 residues. For the CDR3, the DNA is TGTGCCAGCAGCCAAGATCTAGGGGGAGACACTGAAGCTTTCTTT. This translates into CASSQDLGGDTEAFF.

The rearrangement uses TRBV2 and TRBJ1-1; weak D call: TRBD1 (6 bases). The V gene lost 2 bases and the J gene lost 6 bases, with 10 bases spanning the gap. Germline CDR1 reads SNHLY; CDR2 reads FYNNEI. The CDR3 is made up of 13 amino acids. In DNA, the CDR3 is TGTGCCAGCAGTGAATCCAGGGGTTCTGAAGCTTTCTTT. The encoded protein is CASSESRGSEAFF. The complete variable domain, with remaining parts taken from reference TRBV2 and TRBJ1-1, reads EPEVTQTPSHQVTQMGQEVILRCVPISNHLYFYWYRQILGQKVEFLVSFYNNEISEKSEIFDDQFSVERPDGSNFTLKIRSTKLEDSAMYFCASSESRGSEAFFGQGTRLTVV.

The chain links TRBV6-6 to TRBJ1-5; D possibly corresponds to TRBD1 (6 bases). This CDR3 has 14 residues. V was trimmed by 5 bases and J by 5 bases, leaving 13 bases between them. The germline gives CDR1 MNHNY, CDR2 SVGAGI (reference sequence). CDR3 in amino acids: CASSNRDTHQPQHF. CDR3 nucleotides: TGTGCCAGCAGTAACCGGGACACTCATCAGCCCCAGCATTTT.

This clonotype was seen many times. The V and J genes are TRBV7-2 and TRBJ1-2; no firm D call. CDR3 length: 13 amino acids. Between the trimmed V and J ends, which lost 3 bases and 4 bases, there was a span of 9 bases. The germline CDR1 and CDR2 sequences are SGHTA and FQGNSA. CDR3 in amino acids: CASSLLDSYGYTF. CDR3 coding DNA: TGTGCCAGCAGCTTGTTGGATTCCTATGGCTACACCTTC.

This clonotype turned up a few times. The V call is TRBV7-9, the J call TRBJ2-5, with 9 bases identical to TRBD1. Germline loops: CDR1 SEHNR, CDR2 FQNEAQ (reference sequence). The CDR3 consists of 14 residues. J gave up 6 bases and V 7 bases, and 9 bases lay outside the gene matches. This chain's CDR3 is CASIPGQGVKTQYF. As DNA, the CDR3 is TGTGCCAGCATACCGGGACAGGGTGTAAAGACCCAGTACTTC.

This rearrangement joins TRBV27 to TRBJ2-2; 7 nucleotides line up with TRBD1. Germline CDR1 MNHEY, CDR2 SMNVEV (reference sequence). The CDR3 consists of 14 residues. Losses at the gene ends were 5 bases for V and 7 bases for J; bases not matched to a gene: 7. CDR3 coding DNA: TGTGCCAGCAGTCCAGACAGGGTCGACGGGGAGCTGTTTTTT. It codes for CASSPDRVDGELFF.

This clonotype was detected only a few times. This chain joins TRBV4-2 and TRBJ2-1; 12 bases line up with TRBD2. Germline loops: CDR1 LGHNA, CDR2 YNFKEQ. The CDR3 is 16 residues long. Germline trimming cut 4 bases from V and 8 bases from J; bases unmatched to any gene: 9. CDR3: CASSPSRTSGTYEQFF. As DNA, the CDR3 is TGTGCCAGCAGCCCGTCTCGGACTAGCGGGACCTATGAGCAGTTCTTC.

This clonotype was observed a few times. V gene TRBV6-5 combines with J gene TRBJ2-3; D might be TRBD2 (5 bases). Germline-derived CDR1 and CDR2 are MNHEY and SVGAGI. This CDR3 is built from 15 residues. Trimming took off 2 bases at V and 2 bases at J, with 11 bases between the two ends. CDR3 coding DNA: TGTGCCAGCAGTTACGACTATAGATTCACAGATACGCAGTATTTT. Translated, it gives CASSYDYRFTDTQYF.

This clonotype turned up a few times. The chain is built from TRBV12-3 or TRBV12-4 and TRBJ2-1; weak D call: TRBD2 (6 bases). This CDR3 contains 13 residues. The germline V and J ends were trimmed by 6 bases and 10 bases, with 16 bases remaining between them. The CDR3 bases are TGTGCCAGCAGCCCAGGGACTGAGGGAGAGCAGTTCTTC. It is translated as CASSPGTEGEQFF.

In its sample, this clonotype was seen many times. The chain couples TRBV27 to TRBJ2-1, with a possible D match to TRBD2 (6 bases). CDR1 and CDR2 (germline): MNHEY, SMNVEV (reference sequence). This CDR3 spans 13 amino acids. The V gene lost 6 bases and the J gene lost 7 bases, with 13 bases spanning the gap. CDR3 residues: CASSLTGVNEQFF. The CDR3 DNA sequence: TGTGCCAGCAGCTTAACGGGAGTAAATGAGCAGTTCTTC.

In its sample, this clonotype was seen many times. CDR3 DNA: TGCGCCAGCAGCCACCTAGCCTACAATGAGCAGTTCTTC. This codes for CASSHLAYNEQFF. This chain connects TRBV4-1 to TRBJ2-1; unclear D gene. The CDR3 loop spans 13 amino acids. Deletions cut 3 bases from V and 2 bases from J, with 5 bases between. In germline, CDR1 is MGHRA, CDR2 YSYEKL.

This clonotype was found a few times. The gene calls are TRBV14 and TRBJ2-5; 13 nucleotides align to TRBD2. CDR3 length: 17 amino acids. Germline values: CDR1 SGHDN, CDR2 FVKESK. V was clipped by 1 base and J by 2 bases; unmatched bases: 4. The CDR3 sequence is CASSQVGLAGAQETQYF. CDR3 coding DNA: TGTGCCAGCAGCCAAGTTGGACTAGCGGGGGCACAAGAGACCCAGTACTTC.

Points on this clonotype: A read error may account for a junction end that differs from germline. The chain has TRBV4-1 and TRBJ1-2; the D is unclear. The CDR3 runs 11 residues. Germline V lookup: CDR1 MGHRA, CDR2 YSYEKL. The DNA for the CDR3 is TGCGCCCGCAGCCAAGGAGCTGGCTACACCTTC. Its protein product is CARSQGAGYTF.

The V and J genes are TRBV29-1 and TRBJ2-1; TRBD2 agrees at 9 bases. The germline V gene encodes CDR1 SQVTM and CDR2 ANQGSEA. This CDR3 has 16 residues. Trimming cost V 6 bases and J 8 bases; bases outside gene matches: 17. The CDR3 DNA reads as TGCAGCGTCGAAAATCTCGGCGGGAGGGCCGGGGATGAGCAGTTCTTC. This translates into CSVENLGGRAGDEQFF.

Only a few counts were recorded for this clonotype. This chain joins TRBV30 and TRBJ2-3; possibly TRBD2 for D (5 bases). Germline V CDR1 and CDR2: GTSNPN, SVGIG (reference sequence). V was trimmed by 5 bases and J by 2 bases, leaving 14 bases between them. The length of the CDR3 is 14 residues. CDR3 nucleotides: TGTGCCTGGCGAGGGTATCCCCTCACAGATACGCAGTATTTT. Translation gives CAWRGYPLTDTQYF.

This clonotype occurred a few times. V usage is TRBV4-3 and J usage is TRBJ2-7; D gene unclear. Germline loops: CDR1 LGHNA, CDR2 YSLEER. The CDR3 runs 13 residues. V shed 0 bases and J shed 4 bases, with 7 bases lying between them. The CDR3: CASSQDSDYEQYF. CDR3 in DNA: TGCGCCAGCAGCCAAGACTCGGATTACGAGCAGTACTTC.

This clonotype has a count of ten or more. The gene calls are TRBV4-1 and TRBJ2-1; tentative D call: TRBD2 (5 bases). CDR1 is MGHRA and CDR2 is YSYEKL in the germline V gene. This CDR3 spans 12 amino acids. V was trimmed by 3 bases and J by 14 bases, leaving 14 bases between them. The CDR3 region has the DNA TGCGCCAGCAGCCAGAACGGGGATCAGGAGTTCTTC. This translates into CASSQNGDQEFF.

V is TRBV6-6 and J is TRBJ2-7; D could derive from TRBD1 or TRBD2 (6 bases each). CDR3 length equals 12 residues. Germline V CDR1 and CDR2: MNHNY, SVGAGI (reference sequence). Between the trimmed V and J ends, which lost 9 bases and 0 bases, there was a span of 9 bases. This CDR3 is CASEGGSYEQYF. DNA of the CDR3: TGTGCCAGTGAGGGGGGCTCCTACGAGCAGTACTTC.

This clonotype has ten or more counts. The rearrangement links TRBV7-9 to TRBJ2-1; D remains unclear. Deletions cut 4 bases from V and 2 bases from J, with 15 bases between. The CDR3 is 16 residues long. CDR1 and CDR2 (germline): SEHNR, FQNEAQ (reference sequence). This chain's CDR3 is CASSYGPGTAYNEQFF. The CDR3 DNA is TGTGCCAGCAGCTATGGCCCAGGAACAGCCTACAATGAGCAGTTCTTC.

The gene calls are TRBV3-1 and TRBJ2-2; 9 bases fit TRBD2. This CDR3 is built from 16 residues. CDR1 and CDR2 from the germline V gene are LGHDT and YNNKEL (reference sequence). V lost 3 bases to trimming and J lost 7 bases; unmatched junction nucleotides: 9. The CDR3, as DNA: TGTGCCAGCAGCCATCGGGCGGGGGGGCCAGGCGGGGAGCTGTTTTTT. Translated: CASSHRAGGPGGELFF.